The TCR beta chain described here comes from a study of blood T cell repertoires in COVID-19. As for the study in general: From T cells, B-cell-depleted T cells, or PBMCs came the material, which was cDNA or gDNA.

In the source study's methods: Estimated nucleated cell counts came from reference gene primer amplification. Using immunoSEQ multiplex PCR, the repertoire was profiled, and TCRdb retains in-frame clones only, with some absent. V, J and clone size derive from that table, while D and trimming were established from the DNA sequence. The data hold fewer than 250,000 clones, with approximately 90% observed a single time. Cohort allocation depended upon clinical history that participants reported. Germline CDR1 and CDR2: LNHDA and SQIVND (reference sequence). The J segment lost 4 bases and the V segment lost 5 bases, leaving 4 bases of the junction unmatched. The CDR3 covers 13 residues.

The clonotype was recovered from a woman aged 25 to 39 with acute COVID-19. Sequencing was done on a sample of PBMCs or T cells enriched from blood (not recorded which). The chain has TRBV19 and TRBJ1-1; 7 bases line up with TRBD1. The CDR3 DNA is TGTGCCAGTAGTCCGGACAGGAGCACTGAAGCTTTCTTT. Protein sequence: CASSPDRSTEAFF.